This T cell receptor beta chain stems from a study of identical twins. Via MiXCR, TCRdb re-called the 5' RACE reads, giving one row per CDR3 protein. Here the sample spans roughly 470,000 distinct CDR3 sequences, roughly an eighth being singletons. This CDR3 spans 15 amino acids. From germline, CDR1 is MDHEN and CDR2 SYDVKM. V lost 3 bases to trimming and J lost 7 bases; unmatched junction nucleotides: 9. The sample was also linked to a second study, of yellow fever vaccine responses in identical twins.

The source of this sequence is a woman younger than 35 in good health. This chain uses TRBV28 with TRBJ2-5, with TRBD2 matching over 9 bases. The sequenced sample consisted of CD4+ T cells sorted from blood. CDR3 in amino acids: CASSFLTSGRRTQYF. For the CDR3, the DNA is TGTGCCAGCAGTTTCCTGACTAGCGGCAGGAGGACCCAGTACTTC.